Listed below are T cell receptor beta chains from one sample, sequenced in a study of PD-L1 blockade in urothelial cancer. The method was immunoSEQ multiplex PCR; TCRdb's version includes in-frame clones alone and lacks a portion of them. The sample includes around 40,000 clones, roughly 36% seen only once; the top ten take about 8.9%. The sample was tumor tissue, taken before atezolizumab (anti-PD-L1) treatment. Source of these receptors: a man in his sixties with urothelial cancer. CDR3s include the opening cysteine and the closing phenylalanine or tryptophan. The D gene is left open where the match is weak. A clone size is listed for some rows: how often the clone was seen (once, few, many), or a class if it is expanded.

size,length,D,J,V,DNA,CDR3
-,14,TRBD1,TRBJ1-2,TRBV29-1,TGCAGCGTTGATGTCGTAGGGGGCGCAGGAGGCTACACCTTC,CSVDVVGGAGGYTF
-,16,-,TRBJ2-5,TRBV5-1,TGCGCCAGCAGCTTGTTCGGGGATGGAGATGGAGAGACCCAGTACTTC,CASSLFGDGDGETQYF
few,11,-,TRBJ1-4,TRBV30,TGTGCCTGGAGTGAGAATGAAAAACTGTTTTTT,CAWSENEKLFF
once,15,-,TRBJ2-5,TRBV18,TGTGCCAGCTCGCCAAAAACAACGTACCAAGAGACCCAGTACTTC,CASSPKTTYQETQYF
few,17,TRBD2,TRBJ2-2,TRBV7-2,TGTGCCAGCAGCTTACGGACTAGCGGGAGTGGGACCGGGGAGCTGTTTTTT,CASSLRTSGSGTGELFF
-,16,TRBD1,TRBJ1-2,TRBV28,TGTGCCAGCAGTTCGCCCACCGGGACAGTTAACTATGGCTACACCTTC,CASSSPTGTVNYGYTF
few,12,-,TRBJ2-3,TRBV25-1,TGTGCCAGCAGTACCCCAGGGTGGACGCAGTATTTT,CASSTPGWTQYF
-,15,-,TRBJ1-1,TRBV30,TGTGCCTGGAGTTGGGGGACACCTATGAACACTGAAGCTTTCTTT,CAWSWGTPMNTEAFF
few,14,TRBD1,TRBJ1-2,TRBV6-8,TGTGCCAGCAGTGGCCGACAGGGCGGCTATGGCTACACCTTC,CASSGRQGGYGYTF
-,16,-,TRBJ1-5,TRBV10-2,TGCGCCAGCAGTGAGTCGGGGACCAGGGGCAATCAGCCCCAGCATTTT,CASSESGTRGNQPQHF
-,16,TRBD1,TRBJ2-2,TRBV29-1,TGCAGCGTTGCGGGACAGGGGGCAGGATTAAGCGGGGAGCTGTTTTTT,CSVAGQGAGLSGELFF
few,17,-,TRBJ1-1,TRBV12-5,TGTGCTAGTGGTTTGGAATTCTCCGCAGCGATGAACACTGAAGCTTTCTTT,CASGLEFSAAMNTEAFF
medium-sized,15,-,TRBJ2-7,TRBV23-1,TGCGCCAGTAGGAGCCTCGGGGGCCCCTACGCCGAGCAGTACTTC,CASRSLGGPYAEQYF
-,13,-,TRBJ1-2,TRBV19,TGTGCCAGTAGTAGTCAGACTAACTATGGCTACACCTTC,CASSSQTNYGYTF
-,15,TRBD1,TRBJ1-2,TRBV28,TGTGCCAGCAGTGCCCGGACAGGGGGAGTTAGGGGCTACACCTTC,CASSARTGGVRGYTF
few,15,TRBD1,TRBJ2-1,TRBV11-3,TGTGCCAGCAGCTTATCGGGACAGGGGTACAATGAGCAGTTCTTC,CASSLSGQGYNEQFF
-,14,-,TRBJ2-7,TRBV9,TGTGCCAGCAGTGGGGGACAAGCCATCTACGAGCAGTACTTC,CASSGGQAIYEQYF
-,15,-,TRBJ2-5,TRBV14,TGTGCCAGCAGCGTCCTGGGGGGAATTCAAGAGACCCAGTACTTC,CASSVLGGIQETQYF
few,15,TRBD1,TRBJ2-7,TRBV18,TGTGCCAGCTCAACCCCGGGACAGGGGGCCTACGAGCAGTACTTC,CASSTPGQGAYEQYF